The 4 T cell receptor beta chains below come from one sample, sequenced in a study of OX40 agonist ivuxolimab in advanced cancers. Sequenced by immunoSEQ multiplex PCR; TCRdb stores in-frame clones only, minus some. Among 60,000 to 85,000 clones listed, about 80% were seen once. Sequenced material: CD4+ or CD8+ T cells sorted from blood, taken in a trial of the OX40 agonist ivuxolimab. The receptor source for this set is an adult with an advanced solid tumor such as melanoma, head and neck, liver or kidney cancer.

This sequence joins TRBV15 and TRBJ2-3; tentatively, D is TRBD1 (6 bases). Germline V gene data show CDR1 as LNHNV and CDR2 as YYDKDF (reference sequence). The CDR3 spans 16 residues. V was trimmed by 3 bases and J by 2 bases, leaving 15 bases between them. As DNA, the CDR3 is TGTGCCACCAGCAGGAAGATGAGGGGGAACACAGATACGCAGTATTTT. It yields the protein CATSRKMRGNTDTQYF.

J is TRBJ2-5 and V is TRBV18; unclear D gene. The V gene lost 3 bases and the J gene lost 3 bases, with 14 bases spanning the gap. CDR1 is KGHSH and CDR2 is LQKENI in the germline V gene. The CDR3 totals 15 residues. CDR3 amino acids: CASSPPRRSKETQYF. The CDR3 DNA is TGTGCCAGCTCACCCCCTAGACGCAGCAAAGAGACCCAGTACTTC.

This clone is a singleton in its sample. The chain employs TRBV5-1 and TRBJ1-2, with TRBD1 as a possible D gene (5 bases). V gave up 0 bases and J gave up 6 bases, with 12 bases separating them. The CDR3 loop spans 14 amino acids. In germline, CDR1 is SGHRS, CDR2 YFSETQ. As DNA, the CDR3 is TGCGCCAGCAGCTTGGCGATAGGGGCTCATGGCTACACCTTC. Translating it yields CASSLAIGAHGYTF.

For the CDR3, the DNA is TGTGCCAGCAGCCAAGAAGGCAGGGGGCCGGCTAATGAAAAACTGTTTTTT. Translation gives CASSQEGRGPANEKLFF. V gene TRBV4-2 combines with J gene TRBJ1-4; 8 nucleotides agree with TRBD1. The germline gives CDR1 LGHNA, CDR2 YNFKEQ. This CDR3 spans 17 amino acids. V dropped 0 bases and J dropped 3; count of bases not matched to a gene: 6.